Below, 20 T cell receptor delta chains from the same sample are listed, as sequenced in a study of human gamma delta and Vdelta1 T cells. TCRdb fed the PCR reads to CATT. The data hold approximately 4,100 delta-chain clones, with roughly a quarter observed a single time. Sequencing used naive CD27+ Vdelta1 gamma-delta T cells from blood. These receptors came from a human donor in good health.

This clone turned up a few times. The rearrangement joins TRDV1 to TRDJ2; D remains ambiguous. Germline CDR1 and CDR2: TSWWSYY and QGS. The V end was cut by 0 bases, the J end by 0 bases, with 5 bases between. This CDR3 has 15 amino acids. The CDR3 sequence is CALGELSALTAQLFF. CDR3 nucleotide sequence: TGTGCTCTTGGGGAACTCTCTGCTTTGACAGCACAACTCTTCTTT.

In its sample, this clone was seen a few times. This chain connects TRDV1 to TRDJ1, with D unresolved. Germline CDR1 reads TSWWSYY; CDR2 reads QGS. This CDR3 has 13 residues. The CDR3 here is CALWTIYTDKLIF. The CDR3 region has the DNA TGTGCCTTATGGACGATCTACACCGATAAACTCATCTTT.

A few counts support this clone. The chain employs TRDV1 and TRDJ1; D call uncertain. Germline-derived CDR1 and CDR2 are TSWWSYY and QGS. The V end lost 5 bases, the J end lost 7 bases, and 14 bases lay between the germline ends. The CDR3 sequence is 13 residues long. As DNA, the CDR3 is TGTGCTCTTGGGAAACAAATGTGCGGTAAACTCATCTTT. This translates into CALGKQMCGKLIF.

This clone came up a few times. The rearrangement uses TRDV1 and TRDJ1, with TRDD3 matching over 10 bases. V gave up 1 base and J gave up 3 bases; unmatched junction bases: 8. This CDR3 has 17 residues. Looked up from germline, CDR1 is TSWWSYY and CDR2 is QGS. Written as DNA, the CDR3 is TGTGCTCTTGGGGAACCCTACGTATGGGGGATACCCGATAAACTCATCTTT. Its translation: CALGEPYVWGIPDKLIF.

This clone has only a few counts. A read error is likely here: a far larger clone is one base away. Other nucleotide sequences in the sample specify the same CDR3. The rearrangement joins TRDV1 to TRDJ1, with 12 bases identical to TRDD3. The germline CDR1 and CDR2 sequences are TSWWSYY and QGS. CDR3 length equals 17 residues. The CDR3 sequence: CALGRRFVLGDTDKLIF. CDR3 nucleotides: TGTGCTCTTGGGCGCCGCTTCGTACTGGGGGATACCGATAAACTCATTTTT.

V gene TRDV1 combines with J gene TRDJ1; maybe TRDD3 (5 bases). This CDR3 has 18 amino acids. Germline assignment: CDR1 TSWWSYY and CDR2 QGS. The germline V and J ends were trimmed by 0 bases and 6 bases, with 23 bases remaining between them. This CDR3 reads CALGELQGGRHDPHKLIF. CDR3 DNA sequence: TGTGCTCTTGGGGAACTTCAGGGGGGCCGGCACGACCCACATAAACTCATCTTT.

As to this clone: A single base separates this from a much larger clone, so it may be a read error. This same CDR3 is encoded by further DNA sequences in the sample. This chain uses TRDV1 with TRDJ1, with 12 bases fitting TRDD3. Germline lookup yields CDR1 TSWWSYY and CDR2 QGS. The CDR3 spans 24 residues. DNA of the CDR3: TGTGCTCTCGGGGAACCCCATCGACTACCCGTACTGGGGGATACTTCATGGTACACCGATAAACTCATCTTT. It specifies CALGEPHRLPVLGDTSWYTDKLIF.

The V gene is TRDV1, the J gene TRDJ1; 10 positions match TRDD3. This CDR3 is 20 amino acids long. CDR1 TSWWSYY and CDR2 QGS come from the germline V gene. With 4 bases clipped from V and 0 bases from J, the junction kept 17 bases outside the gene matches. The CDR3 DNA follows: TGTGCTCTTGGGGCTCTCCAGGACTGGGGGATCGGCGTCGACACCGATAAACTCATCTTT. Protein sequence: CALGALQDWGIGVDTDKLIF.

Concerning this clone itself: This specimen includes other DNA sequences encoding the same CDR3. The V gene is TRDV1, the J gene TRDJ1; TRDD3 matches 7 bases. J lost 0 bases, V lost 1 base, and 2 bases had no gene match. The CDR3 contains 15 residues. Germline-derived CDR1 and CDR2 are TSWWSYY and QGS. The CDR3 coding sequence is TGTGCTCTTGGGGAACACGGGGGATACACCGATAAACTCATCTTT. It codes for CALGEHGGYTDKLIF.

The gene calls are TRDV1 and TRDJ1; D perhaps matches TRDD3 (10 bases). The germline gives CDR1 TSWWSYY, CDR2 QGS. The CDR3 runs 24 residues. Trimming stripped 0 bases from V and 0 bases from J, with 35 bases between. The CDR3 loop reads CALGELEAPFLPGGIRLYTDKLIF. The DNA for the CDR3 is TGTGCTCTTGGGGAACTAGAGGCCCCCTTCCTACCAGGGGGGATACGCCTGTACACCGATAAACTCATCTTT.

As to this clone: The same CDR3 arises from other DNA sequences in this sample as well. This sequence joins TRDV1 and TRDJ1; maybe TRDD3 (5 bases). V shed 2 bases and J shed 1 base, with 17 bases lying between them. Germline-derived CDR1 and CDR2 are TSWWSYY and QGS. The CDR3 is 17 residues long. Here the CDR3 DNA reads TGTGCTCTTGGGGAAATACACCCGAAAGGGGGCACCGATAAACTCATCTTT. Protein product: CALGEIHPKGGTDKLIF.

This clone was counted a few times. The protein in TCRdb stems from a much larger clone and differs at residue 3 from this DNA's translation, likely a read error; here the protein is translated from the DNA. V is TRDV1 and J is TRDJ1; 13 nucleotides align to TRDD3. The CDR3 sequence is 21 residues long. The germline gives CDR1 TSWWSYY, CDR2 QGS. The CDR3 region has the DNA TGTGCTTTTGGGACCCCCCCCCTACTGGGGGATACGCAAGCTTGGACCGATAAACTCATCTTT. Its translation: CAFGTPPLLGDTQAWTDKLIF.

This clone was seen a few times. The chain uses TRDV1 and TRDJ1, with D unresolved. CDR1 and CDR2 from the germline V gene are TSWWSYY and QGS. The CDR3 spans 13 residues. Trimming took off 4 bases at V and 7 bases at J, with 13 bases between the two ends. In DNA form, the CDR3 reads TGTGCTCTTGGGGGCGGTTCTCGACGTAAACTCATCTTT. Protein product: CALGGGSRRKLIF.

By sample fraction, this clone is medium-sized. With only one base between it and a far larger clone, this is likely a read error. This sequence joins TRDV1 and TRDJ1; 9 bases match TRDD3. The CDR3 runs 21 residues. V was clipped by 5 bases and J by 2 bases; unmatched bases: 24. The germline CDR1 and CDR2 sequences are TSWWSYY and QGS. DNA for the CDR3: TGTGCTCTTGGGCCCTCAAAATGGGCCTTCCCTCGTCTGGGGGATACCGATAAACTCATCTTT. Its protein is CALGPSKWAFPRLGDTDKLIF.

V usage is TRDV1 and J usage is TRDJ1, with D unresolved. There are 17 residues in the CDR3. Germline V lookup: CDR1 TSWWSYY, CDR2 QGS. V was trimmed by 4 bases and J by 1 base, leaving 19 bases between them. The CDR3 DNA sequence: TGTGCTCTTGGGGGAGGACTAATAATGGACTTCACCGATAAACTCATCTTT. Protein product: CALGGGLIMDFTDKLIF.

This clone was picked up a small number of times. This sequence joins TRDV1 and TRDJ1; the match to TRDD3 covers 7 bases. Germline V gene data show CDR1 as TSWWSYY and CDR2 as QGS. Trimming took 3 bases from V and 8 from J; bases not matched to a gene: 12. The CDR3 sequence is 15 residues long. The CDR3 is CALGETPAGDNKLIF. Written as DNA, the CDR3 is TGTGCTCTTGGGGAGACACCCGCTGGGGATAACAAACTCATCTTT.

Worth noting for this clone: A far bigger clonotype differs at one base, so this is likely a read error. This CDR3 is also generated by other DNA sequences in the sample. The chain is built from TRDV1 and TRDJ1, with 9 bases lining up with TRDD3. The germline gives CDR1 TSWWSYY, CDR2 QGS. This CDR3 comprises 20 residues. The J segment lost 0 bases and the V segment lost 4 bases, leaving 18 bases of the junction unmatched. CDR3 amino acids: CALGAPTLKYWGRYTDKLIF. In DNA form, the CDR3 reads TGTGCTCTTGGGGCCCCCACTCTTAAGTACTGGGGGAGGTACACCGATAAACTCATCTTT.

This clone has more than one count but fewer than ten. This likely stems from a read error, as it lies one base from a far larger clone. Other DNA sequences of this sample code for an identical CDR3. The V and J genes are TRDV1 and TRDJ1; tentatively, D is TRDD2 (6 bases). The germline V gene encodes CDR1 TSWWSYY and CDR2 QGS. The CDR3 runs 16 residues. With 1 base removed from V and 4 bases from J, the gap between germline ends came to 16 bases. CDR3 sequence reads: CALGEPSFVLHDKLIF. The CDR3 nucleotides read TGTGCTCTTGGGGAACCTTCCTTTGTCCTCCACGATAAACTCATCTTT.

This clone came up a few times. The TCRdb record carries a much larger clone's protein, which differs from this DNA's translation at residue 12; a read error is the likely cause, and the protein listed here is the DNA translation. The rearrangement links TRDV1 to TRDJ1; 8 nucleotides match TRDD3. V shed 2 bases and J 0 bases; nucleotides not matched to a gene: 20. The CDR3 spans 21 residues. Looked up from germline, CDR1 is TSWWSYY and CDR2 is QGS. CDR3 loop: CALGELSPYWGPPSYTDKLIF. CDR3 nucleotides: TGTGCTCTTGGGGAATTGTCCCCGTACTGGGGGCCCCCCTCGTACACCGATAAACTCATCTTT.

No J gene call was made, and the V gene is TRDV1; the table calls TRDD3, which could not be checked here. CDR1 and CDR2 (germline): TSWWSYY, QGS. This CDR3 is built from 9 residues. CDR3 DNA: TGTGCTCTTGGGGAACTTCTGACGTTC. It is translated as CALGELLTF.